This TCR beta chain was captured in a study of blood T cell repertoires in COVID-19. As for the study in general: Samples taken during acute and convalescent COVID-19 were collected in the United States, Italy and Spain. PBMCs, B-cell-depleted T cells, or T cells provided the cDNA or gDNA that made up the material.

Study processing details: Amplification from reference gene primers served as the basis for estimated nucleated cell counts. Method: immunoSEQ multiplex PCR; TCRdb's copy keeps in-frame clones and lacks some. The D gene and trimming were derived from the DNA, and the V and J assignments and clone size from that table. The top ten clones hold roughly 4.1% of a sample with roughly 100,000 clones, around 81% of them seen once. CDR3 length: 14 residues. Germline assignment: CDR1 DFQATT and CDR2 SNEGSKA (reference sequence). Deletions cut 3 bases from V and 3 bases from J, with 11 bases between. The J gene is TRBJ1-4, the V gene TRBV20-1; D is ambiguous. The source is a man aged 55 to 70 with acute or convalescent COVID-19. The sequenced material came from peripheral blood. CDR3 residues: CSASSESANEKLFF. The CDR3 DNA follows: TGCAGTGCTAGTTCTGAGAGCGCTAATGAAAAACTGTTTTTT.